These 6 T cell receptor beta chains originate from one sample sequenced in a study of tumor-infiltrating lymphocytes in primary liver carcinoma. cDNA specific to TCR beta was made from 500 to 650 ng of total RNA, with a constant-region primer employed for priming. A slightly modified ARM-PCR protocol with three nested multiplex PCR rounds produced these TCR beta libraries. Each of the first two PCR rounds ran about 9 cycles with TRBV1-TRBV30 forward and C-beta reverse primers. TCRdb reprocessed the multiplex PCR reads via MiXCR and lists one record per CDR3 protein. The sample includes approximately 310,000 distinct CDR3 sequences, approximately 60% of them seen just once. Out of unsorted whole blood came the blood RNA, and germline DNA was extracted as well. The sample consisted of peripheral blood. These TCRs come from a man between 35 and 55 years old with primary liver carcinoma and hepatitis B virus infection.

A few counts support this clonotype. This chain connects TRBV28 to TRBJ1-4; D perhaps matches TRBD1 (6 bases). Germline V gene lookup returns CDR1 MDHEN and CDR2 SYDVKM. The V end lost 5 bases, the J end lost 8 bases, and 18 bases lay between the germline ends. This CDR3 comprises 15 residues. The CDR3 sequence is CASSTEGGVKEKLFF. Here the CDR3 DNA reads TGTGCCAGCAGTACTGAGGGGGGCGTTAAAGAAAAACTGTTTTTT.

This clonotype was seen many times. The rearrangement links TRBV12-3 or TRBV12-4 to TRBJ2-5; 7 bases map to TRBD2. With 2 bases clipped from V and 3 bases from J, the junction kept 0 bases outside the gene matches. The CDR3 extends over 13 amino acids. The CDR3 coding sequence is TGTGCCAGCAGTTTACTAGCGGAAGAGACCCAGTACTTC. This sequence encodes CASSLLAEETQYF.

V is TRBV5-5 and J is TRBJ2-7, with D unresolved. CDR1 and CDR2 (germline): SGHKS, YYEKEE (reference sequence). CDR3 length: 13 amino acids. V lost 3 bases and J 7 bases, leaving 14 bases between the germline ends. The CDR3 region is CASSSDSYWEQYF. The CDR3 DNA is TGTGCCAGCAGCTCCGACTCATACTGGGAGCAGTACTTC.

Points on this clonotype: It may be a read error: a sequence one base away is much more abundant. The rearrangement joins TRBV10-3 to TRBJ1-1, with a weak D call TRBD1 (6 bases). CDR1 and CDR2 from the germline V gene are ENHRY and SYGVKD. This CDR3 region has 13 residues. V was shortened by 6 bases and J by 3 bases, with 11 bases between the two germline ends. CDR3 region: CAIRDSLDTEAFF. DNA of the CDR3: TGTGCCATCAGGGACAGTCTGGACACTGAAGCTTTCTTT.

With respect to this clonotype: Being one base from a much bigger clone, this may be a read error. The V call is TRBV5-1, the J call TRBJ2-7; D unresolved. Germline values: CDR1 SGHRS, CDR2 YFSETQ. The CDR3 sequence is 13 residues long. This CDR3 reads CASSQGRLGEQHF. The DNA of the CDR3 is TGCGCCAGCAGCCAAGGAAGACTGGGCGAGCAGCACTTC.

This clonotype was seen ten or more times. The chain links TRBV12-3 or TRBV12-4 to TRBJ2-1, with D perhaps matching TRBD2 (5 bases). The CDR3 runs to 11 residues. V lost 4 bases to trimming and J lost 10 bases, with 8 bases between them. CDR3 amino acids: CASSSAVEQFF. The CDR3 nucleotides are TGTGCCAGCAGTTCAGCGGTAGAGCAGTTCTTC.